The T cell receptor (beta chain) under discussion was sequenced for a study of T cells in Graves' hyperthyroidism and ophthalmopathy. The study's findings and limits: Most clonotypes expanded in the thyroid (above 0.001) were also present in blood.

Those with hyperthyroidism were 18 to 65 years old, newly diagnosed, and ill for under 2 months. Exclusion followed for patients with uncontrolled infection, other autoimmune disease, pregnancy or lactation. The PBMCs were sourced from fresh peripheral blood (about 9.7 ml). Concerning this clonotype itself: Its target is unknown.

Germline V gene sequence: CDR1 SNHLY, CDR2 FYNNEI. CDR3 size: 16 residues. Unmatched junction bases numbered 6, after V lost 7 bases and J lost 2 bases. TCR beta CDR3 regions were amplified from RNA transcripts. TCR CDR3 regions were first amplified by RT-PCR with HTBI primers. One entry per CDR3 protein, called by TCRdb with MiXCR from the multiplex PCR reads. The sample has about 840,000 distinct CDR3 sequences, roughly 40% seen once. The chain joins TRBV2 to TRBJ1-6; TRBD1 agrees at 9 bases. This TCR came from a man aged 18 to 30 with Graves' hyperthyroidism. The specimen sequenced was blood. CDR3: CASTQQGAAYNSPLHF. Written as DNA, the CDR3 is TGTGCCAGCACCCAACAGGGGGCTGCCTATAATTCACCCCTCCACTTT.